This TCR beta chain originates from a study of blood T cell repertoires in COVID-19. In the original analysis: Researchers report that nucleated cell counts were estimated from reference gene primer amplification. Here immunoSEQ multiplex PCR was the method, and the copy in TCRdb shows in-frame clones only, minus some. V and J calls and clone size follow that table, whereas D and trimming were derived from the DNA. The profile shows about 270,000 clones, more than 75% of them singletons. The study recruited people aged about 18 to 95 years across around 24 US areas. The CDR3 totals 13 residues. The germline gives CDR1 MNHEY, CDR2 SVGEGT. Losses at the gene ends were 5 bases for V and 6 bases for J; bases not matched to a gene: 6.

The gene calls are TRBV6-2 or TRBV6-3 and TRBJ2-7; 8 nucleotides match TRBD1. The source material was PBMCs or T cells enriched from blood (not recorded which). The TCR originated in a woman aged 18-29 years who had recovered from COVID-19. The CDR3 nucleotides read TGTGCCAGCAGTGCCACTGACAGGGGCGAGCAGTACTTC. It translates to CASSATDRGEQYF.